The 4 T cell receptor beta chains presented below share a single source sample, sequenced in a study of CD8 T cells in ankylosing spondylitis. Study conclusions and caveats: Typical of ankylosing spondylitis blood, it appeared, was a TCR beta motif of under 10 highly homologous variants.

TCRdb passed the 5' RACE reads through MiXCR, listing each CDR3 protein once. The data show about 540,000 distinct CDR3 sequences, 9.5% to 15% seen once. Antigens of these TCRs are unknown. What was sequenced was blood, either unsorted or a sorted T cell fraction (not recorded which). Source of these receptors: a male donor with ankylosing spondylitis.

CDR3 residues: CASSTTLTGSSGNTIYF. As DNA, the CDR3 is TGTGCCAGCAGCACGACCTTGACAGGGAGCTCTGGAAACACCATATATTTT. The chain employs TRBV11-2 and TRBJ1-3, with 7 bases that match TRBD1. Per the germline V gene, CDR1 is SGHAT and CDR2 is FQNNGV. With V trimmed by 5 bases and J by 0 bases, 10 bases remained unmatched. The CDR3 is 17 amino acids.

This chain joins TRBV3-1 and TRBJ1-2; 11 nucleotides line up with TRBD1. The germline CDR1 and CDR2 sequences are LGHDT and YNNKEL (reference sequence). The CDR3 consists of 14 residues. V trimming: 6 bases; J trimming: 2 bases; junction bases outside the gene matches: 2. The CDR3: CASRRTGGNYGYTF. The CDR3 DNA reads TGTGCCAGCAGGCGGACAGGGGGCAACTATGGCTACACCTTC. Combining the CDR3 with reference TRBV3-1 and TRBJ1-2 gives the whole variable domain DTAVSQTPKYLVTQMGNDKSIKCEQNLGHDTMYWYKQDSKKFLKIMFSYNNKELIINETVPNRFSPKSPDKAHLNLHINSLELGDSAVYFCASRRTGGNYGYTFGSGTRLTVV.

The rearrangement links TRBV28 to TRBJ1-4; 7 bases are a match to TRBD1. The trim removed 4 bases at V and 6 bases at J, leaving 8 bases unmatched. Germline V gives CDR1 MDHEN, CDR2 SYDVKM. CDR3 length: 15 amino acids. The CDR3 sequence: CASSSLQGGDEKLFF. For the CDR3, the DNA is TGTGCCAGCAGTTCCCTGCAGGGGGGAGATGAAAAACTGTTTTTT. The whole variable domain, filled in from reference TRBV28 and TRBJ1-4, reads DVKVTQSSRYLVKRTGEKVFLECVQDMDHENMFWYRQDPGLGLRLIYFSYDVKMKEKGDIPEGYSVSREKKERFSLILESASTNQTSMYLCASSSLQGGDEKLFFGSGTQLSVL.

This clonotype was detected a few times. The chain uses TRBV15 and TRBJ2-7; no definite D call. The CDR3 runs 14 residues. Germline CDR1 reads LNHNV; CDR2 reads YYDKDF (reference sequence). V was shortened by 0 bases and J by 2 bases, with 8 bases between the two germline ends. The CDR3 sequence: CATSRDLGTYEQYV. The CDR3 DNA is TGTGCCACCAGCAGAGATTTGGGGACCTACGAGCAGTACGTC.